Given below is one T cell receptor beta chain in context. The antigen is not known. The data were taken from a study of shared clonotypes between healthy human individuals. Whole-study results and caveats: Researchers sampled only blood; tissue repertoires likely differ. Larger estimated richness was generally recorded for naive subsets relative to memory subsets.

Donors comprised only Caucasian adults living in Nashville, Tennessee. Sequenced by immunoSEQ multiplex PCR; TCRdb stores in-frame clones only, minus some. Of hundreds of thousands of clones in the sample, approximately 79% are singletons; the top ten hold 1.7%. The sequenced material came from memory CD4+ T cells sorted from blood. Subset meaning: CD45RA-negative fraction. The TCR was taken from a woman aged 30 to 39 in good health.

CDR3 loop: CASSLDALRVSSYNEQFF. The CDR3 region has the DNA TGCGCCAGCAGCTTGGATGCCCTCCGGGTAAGCTCCTACAATGAGCAGTTCTTC. This chain joins TRBV5-1 and TRBJ2-1, with unresolved D. Trimming cost V 0 bases and J 0 bases, with 16 bases left between them. Germline values: CDR1 SGHRS, CDR2 YFSETQ. The CDR3 sequence is 18 residues long.